The sequence of this TCR beta chain was determined in a study of T cells in Graves' hyperthyroidism and ophthalmopathy. Broader study findings: The model's output predicted ophthalmopathy at a median of around 7 months prior to onset. From stable hyperthyroidism, ophthalmopathy was separated by a 13 V-J model.

TCR beta CDR3 regions were amplified from RNA transcripts. During a first-round RT-PCR of the TCR CDR3, the HTBI primer set was used. In TCRdb, the multiplex PCR reads were re-called with MiXCR into one record per CDR3 protein. The profile shows fewer than 450,000 distinct CDR3 sequences, approximately 17% of them singletons. When hyperthyroidism was first diagnosed, the blood sample was taken, preceding any ophthalmopathy symptoms. With V trimmed by 10 bases and J by 6 bases, 7 bases remained unmatched. Germline loops: CDR1 LNHDA, CDR2 SQIVND (reference sequence). CDR3 length equals 13 residues. A note on this clonotype: Its antigen is not identified.

Specimen: blood. The receptor comes from a woman aged 30 to 39 with Graves' hyperthyroidism that later progressed to Graves' ophthalmopathy. The rearrangement links TRBV19 to TRBJ2-2; the match to TRBD1 covers 8 bases. The CDR3 sequence is CAKTDREAGELFF. In nucleotides, the CDR3 is TGTGCCAAGACGGACAGGGAAGCCGGGGAGCTGTTTTTT. Variable domain in full (rest from reference TRBV19 and TRBJ2-2): DGGITQSPKYLFRKEGQNVTLSCEQNLNHDAMYWYRQDPGQGLRLIYYSQIVNDFQKGDIAEGYSVSREKKESFPLTVTSAQKNPTAFYLCAKTDREAGELFFGEGSRLTVL.